The 32 T cell receptor beta chains below come from one sample, sequenced in a study of cytomegalovirus exposure and HLA in healthy donors. The PCR used 60 Vbeta and 13 Jbeta primers. Some clones are missing from TCRdb's copy, which holds only in-frame ones; the method was immunoSEQ multiplex PCR. The table records roughly 220,000 clones, roughly 80% of them present only once. The sample taken for sequencing was PBMCs. These TCRs come from a man aged 45-65 years in good health and CMV-seronegative.

V is TRBV6-5 and J is TRBJ2-3; 9 bases map to TRBD1. Germline CDR1 is MNHEY and CDR2 is SVGAGI. The CDR3 totals 15 residues. Trimming at V came to 2 bases and at J to 4 bases, leaving 4 bases not matched to a gene. CDR3 DNA: TGTGCCAGCAGTTACGGACAGGGGTACGCAGATACGCAGTATTTT. As protein: CASSYGQGYADTQYF.

The rearrangement joins TRBV12-5 to TRBJ2-1; 8 bases match TRBD2. The CDR3 covers 15 residues. V trimming: 6 bases; J trimming: 5 bases; junction bases outside the gene matches: 9. In germline, CDR1 is LGHNT, CDR2 FRNRAP. The CDR3 is CASGLTGTRNNEQFF. The CDR3 DNA reads TGTGCTAGTGGATTAACCGGGACTAGGAACAATGAGCAGTTCTTC.

This chain uses TRBV6-5 with TRBJ1-2; no definite D call. Trimming pared 3 bases from V and 1 base from J, leaving 12 bases between. Per the germline V gene, CDR1 is MNHEY and CDR2 is SVGAGI. This CDR3 spans 15 amino acids. In nucleotides, the CDR3 is TGTGCCAGCAGTTATGGAGGCAGAGTTAACTATGGCTACACCTTC. Its translation: CASSYGGRVNYGYTF.

The gene calls are TRBV2 and TRBJ1-4; D possibly corresponds to TRBD1 (5 bases). The CDR3 runs 13 residues. CDR1 and CDR2 (germline): SNHLY, FYNNEI. V was cut by 9 bases and J by 4 bases, with 12 bases left in between. For the CDR3, the DNA is TGTGCCAGTTCAGGGCTCAGTAATGAAAAACTGTTTTTT. It codes for CASSGLSNEKLFF.

The chain links TRBV12-2 to TRBJ2-2; no DNA check was done on the table's D call, TRBD2. TRBV12-2 is an annotated pseudogene. The CDR3 length is 14 residues. The CDR3 is CASRWGTSGRELFF. The CDR3 region has the DNA TGTGCAAGTCGCTGGGGGACTAGCGGGAGGGAGCTGTTTTTT.

Regarding this clone: This sample also contains other DNA sequences that code for the same CDR3. The chain couples TRBV9 to TRBJ1-1; the D is unclear. The CDR3 covers 13 residues. Germline loops: CDR1 SGDLS, CDR2 YYNGEE. V lost 1 base, J lost 4 bases, and 8 bases lay in between. DNA for the CDR3: TGTGCCAGCAGCGTATCTTCAGGCACTGAAGCTTTCTTT. The encoded protein is CASSVSSGTEAFF.

This clone was counted only a few times. This chain uses TRBV27 with TRBJ2-7; D may be TRBD2 (5 bases). V lost 6 bases and J 3 bases, leaving 12 bases between the germline ends. The length of the CDR3 is 13 residues. From germline, CDR1 is MNHEY and CDR2 SMNVEV (reference sequence). The CDR3 DNA is TGTGCCAGCAGAACGGACGGAGGCTACGAGCAGTACTTC. Translating it yields CASRTDGGYEQYF.

V gene TRBV27 combines with J gene TRBJ2-7; D is perhaps TRBD2 (5 bases). The CDR3 is made up of 14 amino acids. Germline V CDR1 and CDR2: MNHEY, SMNVEV (reference sequence). V lost 6 bases and J lost 1, with 13 bases in between. CDR3 amino acids: CASSTPGKSYEQYF. Here the CDR3 DNA reads TGTGCCAGCAGCACGCCCGGGAAGTCCTACGAGCAGTACTTC.

The rearrangement links TRBV18 to TRBJ2-7, with D possibly matching TRBD2 (5 bases). There are 13 residues in the CDR3. Trimming shortened V by 5 bases and J by 1 base, and 9 bases separated the two germline ends. In germline, CDR1 is KGHSH, CDR2 LQKENI. The DNA of the CDR3 is TGTGCCAGCTCAACGGGGAGTTCCTACGAGCAGTACTTC. It yields the protein CASSTGSSYEQYF. The entire variable domain, with the rest obtained from reference TRBV18 and TRBJ2-7, is as follows: NAGVMQNPRHLVRRRGQEARLRCSPMKGHSHVYWYRQLPEEGLKFMVYLQKENIIDESGMPKERFSAEFPKEGPSILRIQQVVRGDSAAYFCASSTGSSYEQYFGPGTRLTVT.

The gene calls are TRBV30 and TRBJ2-1, with a possible D match to TRBD2 (6 bases). Deletions cut 4 bases from V and 2 bases from J, with 12 bases between. This CDR3 is built from 14 residues. The germline V gene has CDR1 GTSNPN and CDR2 SVGIG (reference sequence). Here the CDR3 DNA reads TGTGCCTGGATATACGGGAGCGCCTACAATGAGCAGTTCTTC. Its translation: CAWIYGSAYNEQFF. Supplemented by reference TRBV30 and TRBJ2-1, the full variable domain reads SQTIHQWPATLVQPVGSPLSLECTVEGTSNPNLYWYRQAAGRGLQLLFYSVGIGQISSEVPQNLSASRPQDRQFILSSKKLLLSDSGFYLCAWIYGSAYNEQFFGPGTRLTVL.

This chain links TRBV9 with TRBJ2-1; TRBD1 matches 8 bases. CDR1 and CDR2 (germline): SGDLS, YYNGEE. Trimming removed 3 bases from V and 1 base from J; junction bases left unmatched: 3. CDR3 size: 15 residues. CDR3 nucleotide sequence: TGTGCCAGCAGCGCGACAGGGGAGTCCTACAATGAGCAGTTCTTC. Its protein product is CASSATGESYNEQFF.

This sequence joins TRBV5-8 and TRBJ1-5; no clear D. Trimming left V 4 bases short and J 3 bases short, with 5 bases between. The germline V gene has CDR1 SGHTS and CDR2 YDEGEE. There are 12 residues in the CDR3. The DNA for the CDR3 is TGTGCCAGCAGCACAGTCAATCAGCCCCAGCATTTT. Amino acids: CASSTVNQPQHF.

This rearrangement joins TRBV7-9 to TRBJ1-5; D might be TRBD1 (6 bases). V lost 0 bases to trimming and J lost 4 bases, with 10 bases between them. This CDR3 region has 15 residues. Germline lookup yields CDR1 SEHNR and CDR2 FQNEAQ (reference sequence). CDR3 DNA sequence: TGTGCCAGCAGCTTAGCTTCAGGGGAAAATCAGCCCCAGCATTTT. It yields the protein CASSLASGENQPQHF.

The chain carries TRBV6-1 and TRBJ2-5; no reliable D call. The DNA end is a closer match to TRBJ2-7, so the J assignment may be wrong. Germline loops: CDR1 MNHNS, CDR2 SASEGT. This CDR3 spans 15 amino acids. The CDR3 DNA is TGTGCCAGCAGTGACCGTATCAGCGTCGGCAGCGAGCAGTACTTC. This gives the protein CASSDRISVGSEQYF.

A single count supports this clone. The chain joins TRBV5-8 to TRBJ2-5, with a possible D match to TRBD1 (6 bases). CDR1 is SGHTS, CDR2 YDEGEE, per germline. Deletions cut 2 bases from V and 0 bases from J, with 11 bases between. The CDR3 consists of 15 residues. CDR3 in amino acids: CASSFGAGDQETQYF. DNA for the CDR3: TGTGCCAGCAGCTTTGGGGCAGGGGACCAAGAGACCCAGTACTTC.

This clone was seen a handful of times. This chain links TRBV10-2 with TRBJ1-1; 9 nucleotides agree with TRBD1. Germline V gene data show CDR1 as WSHSY and CDR2 as SAAADI. Trimming removed 7 bases from V and 5 bases from J; junction bases left unmatched: 8. The CDR3 consists of 14 residues. The DNA of the CDR3 is TGCGCCAGCAAAACAGGGGGCCCAACGACTGAAGCTTTCTTT. Translation gives CASKTGGPTTEAFF.

The rearrangement links TRBV18 to TRBJ2-5; D unresolved. The CDR3 has 12 residues. Deletions cut 0 bases from V and 4 bases from J, with 3 bases between. CDR1 KGHSH and CDR2 LQKENI come from the germline V gene. The CDR3 reads CASSPPSETQYF. CDR3 coding DNA: TGTGCCAGCTCACCACCCTCAGAGACCCAGTACTTC.

The chain is built from TRBV7-3 and TRBJ1-1; tentative D call: TRBD1 (5 bases). The V gene's germline CDR1 is SGHTA and CDR2 FQGTGA. The CDR3 totals 14 residues. V lost 1 base, J lost 1 base, and 7 bases lay in between. This chain's CDR3 is CASSLRQGNTEAFF. CDR3 DNA sequence: TGTGCCAGCAGCTTAAGGCAGGGGAACACTGAAGCTTTCTTT. Variable domain in full (rest from reference TRBV7-3 and TRBJ1-1): GAGVSQTPSNKVTEKGKYVELRCDPISGHTALYWYRQSLGQGPEFLIYFQGTGAADDSGLPNDRFFAVRPEGSVSTLKIQRTERGDSAVYLCASSLRQGNTEAFFGQGTRLTVV.

As DNA, the CDR3 is TGCGCCACCAAGGCACTAGCGGGGGTTTACAATGAGCAGTTCTTC. Residues: CATKALAGVYNEQFF. The chain uses TRBV10-2 and TRBJ2-1, with 11 positions matching TRBD2. CDR1 and CDR2 from the germline V gene are WSHSY and SAAADI. The CDR3 has 15 amino acids. V trimming: 10 bases; J trimming: 4 bases; junction bases outside the gene matches: 9.

The chain carries TRBV5-6 and TRBJ1-1; D remains unclear. V was shortened by 5 bases and J by 1 base, with 15 bases between the two germline ends. Looked up from germline, CDR1 is SGHDT and CDR2 is YYEEEE. CDR3 length: 15 amino acids. The CDR3 DNA follows: TGTGCCAGCAGTGGTAGAGGGAGCGCGAACACTGAAGCTTTCTTT. This codes for CASSGRGSANTEAFF.

This clone was detected a few times. The V gene is TRBV27, the J gene TRBJ2-7, with D possibly being TRBD2 (6 bases). CDR1 MNHEY and CDR2 SMNVEV come from the germline V gene (reference sequence). Trimming shortened V by 0 bases and J by 2 bases, and 14 bases separated the two germline ends. CDR3 length equals 16 residues. CDR3 sequence reads: CASSLSRLAAPYEQYF. CDR3 coding DNA: TGTGCCAGCAGTTTATCGAGGTTAGCGGCTCCCTACGAGCAGTACTTC.

This chain links TRBV5-1 with TRBJ2-7, with 13 bases lining up with TRBD2. In germline, CDR1 is SGHRS, CDR2 YFSETQ. Germline trimming cut 3 bases from V and 10 bases from J; bases unmatched to any gene: 10. This CDR3 spans 15 amino acids. The CDR3: CASSYRTSGSNVQYF. Written as DNA, the CDR3 is TGCGCCAGCAGCTATCGGACTAGCGGGAGCAATGTCCAGTACTTC.

This CDR3 reads CAISPGTGPQPQHF. The CDR3 DNA reads TGTGCCATCAGCCCCGGGACAGGGCCTCAGCCCCAGCATTTT. This chain links TRBV10-3 with TRBJ1-5; 9 bases agree with TRBD1. This CDR3 has 14 residues. Germline trimming cut 6 bases from V and 6 bases from J; bases unmatched to any gene: 6. CDR1 is ENHRY and CDR2 is SYGVKD in the germline V gene.

The CDR3 nucleotides are TGCGCCAGCAGCTTAGTACTTGCCACAGATACGCAGTATTTT. Translation gives CASSLVLATDTQYF. The chain carries TRBV5-1 and TRBJ2-3; D is unclear. Germline-derived CDR1 and CDR2 are SGHRS and YFSETQ. The V and J ends lost 2 bases and 2 bases respectively, with 9 bases between them. There are 14 residues in the CDR3.

The CDR3 DNA sequence: TGTGCCAGCAGTTACTTGACATCGAACTATGGCTACACCTTC. This codes for CASSYLTSNYGYTF. This chain links TRBV6-6 with TRBJ1-2, with no clear D. The CDR3 has 14 residues. Germline V gives CDR1 MNHNY, CDR2 SVGAGI (reference sequence). Trimming shortened V by 1 base and J by 2 bases, and 8 bases separated the two germline ends.

V usage is TRBV5-1 and J usage is TRBJ1-4; D possibly corresponds to TRBD1 (6 bases). CDR3 size: 15 residues. Germline loops: CDR1 SGHRS, CDR2 YFSETQ. Trimming removed 2 bases at V and 0 bases at J, with 8 bases between. The chain's CDR3 is CASSLGGATNEKLFF. The CDR3 bases are TGCGCCAGCAGCTTAGGGGGTGCAACTAATGAAAAACTGTTTTTT.

The sample holds one count of this clone. The CDR3 sequence is CASSLRGPYFSGNTIYF. CDR3 coding DNA: TGTGCCAGCAGTTTAAGGGGCCCTTATTTCTCTGGAAACACCATATATTTT. The V and J genes are TRBV27 and TRBJ1-3; possibly TRBD1 for D (5 bases). Germline CDR1 is MNHEY and CDR2 is SMNVEV (reference sequence). The CDR3 sequence is 17 residues long. Trimming cost V 2 bases and J 0 bases, with 14 bases left between them.

The rearrangement uses TRBV5-4 and TRBJ2-7; D is undetermined. CDR1 is SGHNT, CDR2 YYREEE, per germline (reference sequence). V lost 3 bases to trimming and J lost 6 bases, with 13 bases between them. The CDR3 totals 13 residues. The CDR3 sequence: CASSSFTNSEQYF. The DNA for the CDR3 is TGTGCCAGCAGCTCGTTCACAAATTCCGAGCAGTACTTC. Full variable domain (remainder filled in from reference TRBV5-4 and TRBJ2-7): ETGVTQSPTHLIKTRGQQVTLRCSSQSGHNTVSWYQQALGQGPQFIFQYYREEENGRGNFPPRFSGLQFPNYSSELNVNALELDDSALYLCASSSFTNSEQYFGPGTRLTVT.

V is TRBV29-1 and J is TRBJ2-2; weak D call: TRBD1 (8 bases). The germline V gene has CDR1 SQVTM and CDR2 ANQGSEA. The CDR3 contains 15 residues. Between the trimmed V and J ends, which lost 7 bases and 8 bases, there was a span of 23 bases. The CDR3 region has the DNA TGCAGCGCTCGTACCGGACAGGGCGGGGGTGGGGAGCTGTTTTTT. This gives the protein CSARTGQGGGGELFF.

The V call is TRBV30, the J call TRBJ1-5, with TRBD1 identical over 7 bases. The CDR3 sequence is 14 residues long. Germline-derived CDR1 and CDR2 are GTSNPN and SVGIG (reference sequence). Trimming at V came to 3 bases and at J to 2 bases, leaving 4 bases not matched to a gene. CDR3 region: CAWSSGQGNQPQHF. The CDR3 DNA follows: TGTGCCTGGAGCTCTGGACAGGGCAATCAGCCCCAGCATTTT.

The chain carries TRBV6-5 and TRBJ2-5; the D gene is possibly TRBD2 (5 bases). The CDR3 loop spans 16 amino acids. V gave up 2 bases and J gave up 9 bases, with 22 bases separating them. Germline assignment: CDR1 MNHEY and CDR2 SVGAGI. The CDR3 spells CASSYEAPRAEAAQYF. The CDR3 bases are TGTGCCAGCAGTTACGAGGCCCCGCGGGCGGAGGCGGCCCAGTACTTC.

The gene calls are TRBV7-9 and TRBJ2-1; 11 nucleotides align to TRBD2. Trimming cost V 5 bases and J 4 bases; bases outside gene matches: 7. The CDR3 contains 16 residues. Germline V CDR1 and CDR2: SEHNR, FQNEAQ (reference sequence). CDR3 residues: CASSTRLAGRYNEQFF. The CDR3 nucleotides are TGTGCCAGCAGCACCCGACTAGCGGGAAGATACAATGAGCAGTTCTTC.